The table lists the clone carrying this T cell receptor (beta chain) with many counts. Antigen: not known. The ends lost 9 bases at V and 6 bases at J; junction bases unmatched: 7. CDR3 length equals 14 residues. The record originates from a study of molecular identifiers for immune sequencing clone quantification. The overall study: RNA from approximately 20,000 or 98,000 naive CD8 cells was split five ways in replicates, with four sequenced.

Study-level results: Jurkat TCR RNA spiked in from one cell (amid some 1.1 million naive cells) was reportedly detectable.

TCRdb reprocessed the PCR reads with MiXCR, giving one entry per CDR3 protein. The sample shows about 100,000 distinct CDR3 sequences, around 23% of them seen only once. Sequencing was carried out using naive CD8+ T cells from blood, with Jurkat cell RNA spiked in. Noted subset: FACS-sorted CD8+CD4-CCR7+CD45RA+ naive T cells. The chain employs TRBV12-3 or TRBV12-4 and TRBJ1-5, with TRBD1 identical over 11 bases. The source of this sequence is a human donor in good health. Some libraries in this study had Jurkat cell RNA spiked in. This CDR3 is CASRTGGASQPQHF. Here the CDR3 DNA reads TGTGCCAGTCGGACAGGGGGCGCTTCTCAGCCCCAGCATTTT.